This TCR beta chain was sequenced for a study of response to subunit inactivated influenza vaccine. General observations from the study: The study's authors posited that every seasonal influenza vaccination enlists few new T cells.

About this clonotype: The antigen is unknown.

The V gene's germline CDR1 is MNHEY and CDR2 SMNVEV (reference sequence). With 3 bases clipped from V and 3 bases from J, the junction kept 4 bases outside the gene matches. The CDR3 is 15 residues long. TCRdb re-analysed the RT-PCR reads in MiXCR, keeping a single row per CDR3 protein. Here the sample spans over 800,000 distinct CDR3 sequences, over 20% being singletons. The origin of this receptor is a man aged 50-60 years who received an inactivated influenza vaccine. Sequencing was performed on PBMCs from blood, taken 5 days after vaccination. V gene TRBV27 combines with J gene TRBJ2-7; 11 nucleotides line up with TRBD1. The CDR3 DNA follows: TGTGCCAGCAGTTTCGGACAGGGGGCATTCTACGAGCAGTACTTC. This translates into CASSFGQGAFYEQYF.